This T cell receptor beta chain originates from a study of blood T cell repertoires in COVID-19. Study background: Spain, Italy and the United States supplied samples that represented acute and convalescent COVID-19.

What the recovered Cohort 3 donors had was two negative PCRs, clearance, or symptom resolution. TCRdb's copy holds only in-frame clones and misses some; the assay was immunoSEQ multiplex PCR. The sample includes approximately 180,000 clones, approximately 82% of them seen just once. CDR1 is LNHDA and CDR2 is SQIVND in the germline V gene (reference sequence). There are 14 residues in the CDR3. Between the trimmed V and J ends, which lost 3 bases and 8 bases, there was a span of 13 bases. This clone was detected only a few times. The chain has TRBV19 and TRBJ1-4, with D possibly being TRBD1 (6 bases). The sample taken for sequencing was PBMCs or T cells enriched from blood (not recorded which). The sequence was obtained from a woman aged 50 to 60 who had recovered from COVID-19. The CDR3 nucleotides read TGTGCCAGTAGTATCTCACAGGGAAACGAAAAACTGTTTTTT. As protein: CASSISQGNEKLFF.